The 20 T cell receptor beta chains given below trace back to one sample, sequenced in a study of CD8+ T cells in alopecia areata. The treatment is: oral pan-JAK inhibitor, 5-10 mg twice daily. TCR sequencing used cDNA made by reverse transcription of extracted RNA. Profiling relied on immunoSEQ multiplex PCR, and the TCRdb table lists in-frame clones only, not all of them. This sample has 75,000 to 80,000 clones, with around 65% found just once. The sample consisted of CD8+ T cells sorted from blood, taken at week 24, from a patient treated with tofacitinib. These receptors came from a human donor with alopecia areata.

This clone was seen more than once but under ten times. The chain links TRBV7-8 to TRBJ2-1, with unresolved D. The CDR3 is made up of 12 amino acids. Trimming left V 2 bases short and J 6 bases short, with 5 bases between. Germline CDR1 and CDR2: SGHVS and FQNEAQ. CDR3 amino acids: CASSLSSNEQFF. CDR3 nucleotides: TGTGCCAGCAGCTTATCTAGCAATGAGCAGTTCTTC.

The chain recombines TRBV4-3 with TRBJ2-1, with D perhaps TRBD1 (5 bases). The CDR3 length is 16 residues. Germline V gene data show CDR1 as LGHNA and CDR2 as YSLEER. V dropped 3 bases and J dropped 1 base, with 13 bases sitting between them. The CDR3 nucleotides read TGCGCCAGCAGCCAGGGGCGTTTCGGGTCCTACAATGAGCAGTTCTTC. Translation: CASSQGRFGSYNEQFF.

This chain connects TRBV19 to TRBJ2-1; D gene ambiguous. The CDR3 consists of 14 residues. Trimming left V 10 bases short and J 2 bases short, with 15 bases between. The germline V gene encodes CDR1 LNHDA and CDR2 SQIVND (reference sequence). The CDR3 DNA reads TGTGCCACCTCTTTGGGCGGCCCCTACAATGAGCAGTTCTTC. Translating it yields CATSLGGPYNEQFF.

This chain's CDR3 is CASSAGFSNQPQHF. In DNA form, the CDR3 reads TGTGCCAGCAGTGCCGGGTTTAGCAATCAGCCCCAGCATTTT. The chain carries TRBV25-1 and TRBJ1-5; no clear D. Deletions cut 4 bases from V and 0 bases from J, with 7 bases between. Germline loops: CDR1 MGHDK, CDR2 SYGVNS. The CDR3 is made up of 14 amino acids.

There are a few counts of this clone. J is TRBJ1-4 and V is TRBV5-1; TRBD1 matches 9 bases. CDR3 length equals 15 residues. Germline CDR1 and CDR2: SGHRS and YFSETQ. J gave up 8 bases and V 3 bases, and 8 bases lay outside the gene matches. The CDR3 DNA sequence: TGCGCCAGCAGCTCCCCGGGACAGGGAGCCGAAAAACTGTTTTTT. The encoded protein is CASSSPGQGAEKLFF.

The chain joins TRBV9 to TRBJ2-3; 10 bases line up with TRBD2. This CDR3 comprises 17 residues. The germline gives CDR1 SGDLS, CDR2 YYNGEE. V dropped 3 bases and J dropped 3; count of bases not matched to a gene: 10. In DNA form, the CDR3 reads TGTGCCAGCAGCGCCTCCTCCGAGACTAGCGGGACAGATACGCAGTATTTT. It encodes CASSASSETSGTDTQYF.

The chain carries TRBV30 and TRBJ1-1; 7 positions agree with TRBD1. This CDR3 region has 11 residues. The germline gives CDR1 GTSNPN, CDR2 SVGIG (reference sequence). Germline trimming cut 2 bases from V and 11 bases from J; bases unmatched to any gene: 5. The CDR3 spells CAWSRGQWAFF. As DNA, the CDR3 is TGTGCCTGGAGTCGGGGACAGTGGGCTTTCTTT.

The DNA for the CDR3 is TGTGCCAGCAGCTTATTCACAGGGAGGCCTCAGAACTATGGCTACACCTTC. Translating it yields CASSLFTGRPQNYGYTF. The genes are TRBV7-6 and TRBJ1-2; D is perhaps TRBD1 (6 bases). The V end lost 2 bases, the J end lost 2 bases, and 18 bases lay between the germline ends. This CDR3 has 17 amino acids. Per germline, CDR1 SGHVS and CDR2 FNYEAQ.

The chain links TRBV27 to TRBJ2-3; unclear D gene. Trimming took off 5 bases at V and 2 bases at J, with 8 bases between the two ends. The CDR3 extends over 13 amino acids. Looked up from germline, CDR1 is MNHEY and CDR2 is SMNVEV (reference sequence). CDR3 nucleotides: TGTGCCAGCAGTCCCTTATCCACAGATACGCAGTATTTT. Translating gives CASSPLSTDTQYF.

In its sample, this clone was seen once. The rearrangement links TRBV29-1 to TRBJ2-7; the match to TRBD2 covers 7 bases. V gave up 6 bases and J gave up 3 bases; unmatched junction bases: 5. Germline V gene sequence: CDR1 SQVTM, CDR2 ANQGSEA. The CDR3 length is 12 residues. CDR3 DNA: TGCAGCGTCCGACTAGCCGACTACGAGCAGTACTTC. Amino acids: CSVRLADYEQYF.

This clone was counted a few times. CDR3 amino acids: CASSEGETRATGELFF. CDR3 bases: TGTGCCAGCAGTGAAGGGGAGACAAGGGCCACCGGGGAGCTGTTTTTT. The chain is built from TRBV2 and TRBJ2-2, with a possible D match to TRBD2 (5 bases). This CDR3 has 16 residues. Germline loops: CDR1 SNHLY, CDR2 FYNNEI. Trimming pared 1 base from V and 4 bases from J, leaving 13 bases between.

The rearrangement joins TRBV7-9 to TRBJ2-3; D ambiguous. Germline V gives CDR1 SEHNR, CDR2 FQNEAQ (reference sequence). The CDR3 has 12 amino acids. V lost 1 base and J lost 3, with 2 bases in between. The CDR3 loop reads CASSLGTDTQYF. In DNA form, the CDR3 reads TGTGCCAGCAGCTTAGGGACAGATACGCAGTATTTT.

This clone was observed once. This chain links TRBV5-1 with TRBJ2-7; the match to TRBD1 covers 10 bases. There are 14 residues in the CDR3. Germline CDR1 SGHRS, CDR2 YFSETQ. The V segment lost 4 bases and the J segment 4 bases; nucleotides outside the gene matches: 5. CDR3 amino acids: CASSPGQGRYEQYF. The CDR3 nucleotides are TGCGCCAGCAGCCCGGGACAGGGGAGGTACGAGCAGTACTTC.

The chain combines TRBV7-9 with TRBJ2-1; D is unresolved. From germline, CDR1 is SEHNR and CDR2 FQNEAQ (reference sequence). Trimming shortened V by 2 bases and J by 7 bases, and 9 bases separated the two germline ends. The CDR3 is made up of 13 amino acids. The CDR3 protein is CASSLLGTNEQFF. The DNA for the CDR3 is TGTGCCAGCAGCTTACTGGGTACGAATGAGCAGTTCTTC. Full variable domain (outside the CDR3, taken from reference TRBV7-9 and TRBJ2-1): DTGVSQNPRHKITKRGQNVTFRCDPISEHNRLYWYRQTLGQGPEFLTYFQNEAQLEKSRLLSDRFSAERPKGSFSTLEIQRTEQGDSAMYLCASSLLGTNEQFFGPGTRLTVL.

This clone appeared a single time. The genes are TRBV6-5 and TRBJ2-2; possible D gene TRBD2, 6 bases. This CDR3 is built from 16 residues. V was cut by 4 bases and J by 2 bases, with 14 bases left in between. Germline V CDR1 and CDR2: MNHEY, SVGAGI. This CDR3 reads CASSFGGIFNTGELFF. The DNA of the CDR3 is TGTGCCAGCAGTTTTGGCGGGATTTTTAACACCGGGGAGCTGTTTTTT.

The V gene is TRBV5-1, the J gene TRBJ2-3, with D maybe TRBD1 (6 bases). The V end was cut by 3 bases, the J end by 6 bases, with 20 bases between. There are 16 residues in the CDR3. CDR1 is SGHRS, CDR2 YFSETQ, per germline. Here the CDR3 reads CASSSPQGIRVDTQYF. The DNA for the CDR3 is TGCGCCAGCAGCTCACCACAGGGAATTAGGGTGGATACGCAGTATTTT.

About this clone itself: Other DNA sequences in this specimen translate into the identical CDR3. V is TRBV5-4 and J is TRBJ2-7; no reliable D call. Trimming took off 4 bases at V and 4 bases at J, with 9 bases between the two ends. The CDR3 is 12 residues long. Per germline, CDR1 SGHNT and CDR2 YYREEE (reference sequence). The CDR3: CASSQDSYEQYF. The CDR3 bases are TGTGCCAGCAGCCAAGATTCGTACGAGCAGTACTTC. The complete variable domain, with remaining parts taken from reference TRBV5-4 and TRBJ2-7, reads ETGVTQSPTHLIKTRGQQVTLRCSSQSGHNTVSWYQQALGQGPQFIFQYYREEENGRGNFPPRFSGLQFPNYSSELNVNALELDDSALYLCASSQDSYEQYFGPGTRLTVT.

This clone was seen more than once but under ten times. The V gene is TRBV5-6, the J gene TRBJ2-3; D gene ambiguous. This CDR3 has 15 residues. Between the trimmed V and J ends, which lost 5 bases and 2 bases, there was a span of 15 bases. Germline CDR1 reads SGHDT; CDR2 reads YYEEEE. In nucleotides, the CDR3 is TGTGCCAGCAGGTCCTTAGAGTTGTCCACAGATACGCAGTATTTT. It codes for CASRSLELSTDTQYF.

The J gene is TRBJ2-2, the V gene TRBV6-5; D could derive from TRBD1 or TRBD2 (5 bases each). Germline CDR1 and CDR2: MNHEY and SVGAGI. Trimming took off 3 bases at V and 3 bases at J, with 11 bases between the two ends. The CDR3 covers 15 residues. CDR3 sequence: CASSYYLGDTGELFF. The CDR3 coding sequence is TGTGCCAGCAGTTATTACCTGGGGGACACCGGGGAGCTGTTTTTT.

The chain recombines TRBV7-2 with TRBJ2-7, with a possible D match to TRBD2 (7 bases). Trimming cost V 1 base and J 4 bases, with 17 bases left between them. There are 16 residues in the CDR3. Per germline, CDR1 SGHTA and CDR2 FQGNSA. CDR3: CASSLVLRGAGYEQYF. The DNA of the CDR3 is TGTGCCAGCAGCTTAGTGCTTCGGGGGGCCGGGTACGAGCAGTACTTC.